A single sample is the source of the 28 T cell receptor beta chains below, sequenced in a study of blood T cell repertoires in COVID-19. The repertoire was sequenced with immunoSEQ multiplex PCR; TCRdb's copy has only in-frame clones and lacks some. In the table there are about 100,000 clones, almost 80% of which are singletons. The sequenced material came from peripheral blood. The receptors come from a woman in her 70s with acute or convalescent COVID-19.

The chain uses TRBV25-1 and TRBJ1-2, with D possibly being TRBD1 (6 bases). V was cut by 3 bases and J by 2 bases, with 10 bases left in between. The CDR3 runs to 14 residues. Germline lookup yields CDR1 MGHDK and CDR2 SYGVNS. The CDR3 reads CASSDSGANYGYTF. CDR3 sequence (DNA): TGTGCCAGCAGTGATTCAGGGGCCAACTATGGCTACACCTTC.

This clone was picked up one time. This chain joins TRBV10-1 and TRBJ1-1, with D tentatively TRBD1 (5 bases). The CDR3 spans 17 residues. The V end was cut by 0 bases, the J end by 1 base, with 15 bases between. Per germline, CDR1 WNHNN and CDR2 SYGVQD (reference sequence). CDR3 coding DNA: TGCGCCAGCAGTGAGTCCGCCCTAGGGGAAGGGAACACTGAAGCTTTCTTT. This translates into CASSESALGEGNTEAFF.

This clone has just a few counts. The rearrangement joins TRBV18 to TRBJ2-7; a weak D match, TRBD2 (6 bases). This CDR3 has 13 amino acids. Germline CDR1 and CDR2: KGHSH and LQKENI. Trimming removed 0 bases from V and 6 bases from J, with 9 bases in between. The CDR3 region has the DNA TGTGCCAGCTCACCACCGAGCGGGTTCGAGCAGTACGTC. Translation gives CASSPPSGFEQYV.

This clone was seen only once. The rearrangement joins TRBV24-1 to TRBJ2-2; 8 nucleotides agree with TRBD1. This CDR3 spans 16 amino acids. The V gene's germline CDR1 is KGHDR and CDR2 SFDVKD. The trim removed 4 bases at V and 4 bases at J, leaving 7 bases unmatched. The chain's CDR3 is CATSENGQGGTGELFF. For the CDR3, the DNA is TGTGCCACCAGTGAGAATGGACAGGGAGGCACCGGGGAGCTGTTTTTT.

The chain is built from TRBV18 and TRBJ1-1; D may be TRBD1 (6 bases). The CDR3 loop spans 13 amino acids. Germline V gene lookup returns CDR1 KGHSH and CDR2 LQKENI. CDR3 region: CVSRQVENTEAFF. CDR3 DNA: TGTGTCTCCAGACAGGTGGAGAACACTGAAGCTTTCTTT.

A few counts support this clone. The chain has TRBV11-1 and TRBJ1-1; D might be TRBD1 (5 bases). This CDR3 is 14 amino acids long. The germline V and J ends were trimmed by 6 bases and 5 bases, with 16 bases remaining between them. Looked up from germline, CDR1 is SGHAT and CDR2 is FQDESV (reference sequence). CDR3 amino acids: CASRLNGAGTEAFF. The CDR3 coding sequence is TGTGCCAGCAGATTGAATGGGGCTGGAACTGAAGCTTTCTTT.

The table lists this clone with many counts. CDR3 bases: TGTGCCAGCAGTTACGCCGGAACAGGGGGCACTGAAGCTTTCTTT. This translates into CASSYAGTGGTEAFF. The genes are TRBV6-6 and TRBJ1-1; the match to TRBD1 covers 8 bases. With V trimmed by 2 bases and J by 4 bases, 6 bases remained unmatched. This CDR3 has 15 residues. In germline, CDR1 is MNHNY, CDR2 SVGAGI (reference sequence).

To note about this clone: Other nucleotide sequences in the sample specify the same CDR3. The V gene is TRBV11-2, the J gene TRBJ1-2; D unresolved. Germline V gene sequence: CDR1 SGHAT, CDR2 FQNNGV. Trimming took 5 bases from V and 0 from J, leaving 4 bases between them. There are 12 residues in the CDR3. CDR3 bases: TGTGCCAGCAGCCTCTCTAACTATGGCTACACCTTC. Its protein is CASSLSNYGYTF.

The rearrangement joins TRBV2 to TRBJ1-4, with 8 bases aligning to TRBD1. With V trimmed by 4 bases and J by 4 bases, 5 bases remained unmatched. Germline CDR1 is SNHLY and CDR2 is FYNNEI. The length of the CDR3 is 15 residues. The CDR3 sequence: CASSGTGMSNEKLFF. Here the CDR3 DNA reads TGTGCCAGCAGTGGGACAGGGATGAGTAATGAAAAACTGTTTTTT.

CDR3 loop: CASSLGGTGYTF. CDR3 coding DNA: TGTGCCAGCAGCTTAGGCGGTACGGGCTACACCTTC. This sequence joins TRBV7-9 and TRBJ1-2; D ambiguous. V was pared by 1 base and J by 8 bases, with 8 bases between. CDR1 and CDR2 from the germline V gene are SEHNR and FQNEAQ (reference sequence). This CDR3 is 12 amino acids long.

V is TRBV19 and J is TRBJ2-1, with 11 bases matching TRBD1. CDR1 and CDR2 from the germline V gene are LNHDA and SQIVND (reference sequence). V lost 6 bases, J lost 7 bases, and 8 bases stayed unmatched. This CDR3 comprises 15 residues. The CDR3 loop reads CASRRTGGLRNEQFF. As DNA, the CDR3 is TGTGCCAGTAGGCGGACAGGGGGCTTACGTAATGAGCAGTTCTTC. The full variable domain, rest sourced from reference TRBV19 and TRBJ2-1, is DGGITQSPKYLFRKEGQNVTLSCEQNLNHDAMYWYRQDPGQGLRLIYYSQIVNDFQKGDIAEGYSVSREKKESFPLTVTSAQKNPTAFYLCASRRTGGLRNEQFFGPGTRLTVL.

The V gene is TRBV28, the J gene TRBJ1-2, with a possible D match to TRBD1 (5 bases). Deletions cut 3 bases from V and 0 bases from J, with 20 bases between. Germline CDR1 is MDHEN and CDR2 is SYDVKM. CDR3 length: 18 residues. The CDR3 DNA reads as TGTGCCAGCAGTTTCGGGGGGACTCTGGTAGGCGCTAACTATGGCTACACCTTC. Translating it yields CASSFGGTLVGANYGYTF.

This chain joins TRBV6-5 and TRBJ1-2; TRBD1 matches 8 bases. This CDR3 is built from 14 residues. The V gene's germline CDR1 is MNHEY and CDR2 SVGAGI. Trimming removed 8 bases from V and 4 bases from J; junction bases left unmatched: 9. The CDR3 loop is CASRRGTGVYGYTF. CDR3 nucleotide sequence: TGTGCCAGCCGAAGAGGGACAGGAGTCTATGGCTACACCTTC.

This chain connects TRBV6-5 to TRBJ2-1; D perhaps matches TRBD2 (6 bases). The CDR3 consists of 15 residues. Per the germline V gene, CDR1 is MNHEY and CDR2 is SVGAGI. V lost 4 bases and J 0 bases, leaving 10 bases between the germline ends. The CDR3 DNA sequence: TGTGCCAGCAGTTTTACCGGGGGCTCCTACAATGAGCAGTTCTTC. Protein product: CASSFTGGSYNEQFF.

The chain is built from TRBV30 and TRBJ2-1; tentative D call: TRBD2 (6 bases). CDR1 is GTSNPN, CDR2 SVGIG, per germline (reference sequence). The length of the CDR3 is 13 residues. The V and J ends lost 8 bases and 2 bases respectively, with 13 bases between them. The CDR3 nucleotides are TGTGCCCAGATGGGACTCGCCTACAATGAGCAGTTCTTC. This translates into CAQMGLAYNEQFF.

This clone has only a few counts. The chain has TRBV18 and TRBJ2-2; 8 bases map to TRBD1. The CDR3 covers 15 residues. Germline V gene sequence: CDR1 KGHSH, CDR2 LQKENI. V lost 6 bases, J lost 2 bases, and 5 bases stayed unmatched. The CDR3 DNA sequence: TGTGCCAGCTCCAGGGGGCGGACAAACACCGGGGAGCTGTTTTTT. Protein sequence: CASSRGRTNTGELFF.

The chain couples TRBV19 to TRBJ1-5; D not resolved. Trimming removed 5 bases from V and 4 bases from J, with 15 bases in between. The CDR3 sequence is 15 residues long. Germline loops: CDR1 LNHDA, CDR2 SQIVND (reference sequence). The CDR3 DNA follows: TGTGCCAGTAGTCTTTCCGGGGAGCCAAATCAGCCCCAGCATTTT. Translation: CASSLSGEPNQPQHF.

The chain couples TRBV3-1 (or the pseudogene TRBV3-2) to TRBJ2-1; 7 bases line up with TRBD1. Germline CDR1 reads LGHDT; CDR2 reads YNNKEL (reference sequence). The CDR3 runs 12 residues. V gave up 1 base and J gave up 9 bases; unmatched junction bases: 0. CDR3 in amino acids: CASSQAGGEQFF. As DNA, the CDR3 is TGTGCCAGCAGCCAAGCAGGGGGTGAGCAGTTCTTC.

This clone was seen a single time. The chain links TRBV5-6 to TRBJ1-5; 9 bases fit TRBD1. In germline, CDR1 is SGHDT, CDR2 YYEEEE. Germline trimming cut 2 bases from V and 7 bases from J; bases unmatched to any gene: 7. The CDR3 loop spans 15 amino acids. This CDR3 reads CASSFGDRDFQPQHF. CDR3 coding DNA: TGTGCCAGCAGCTTCGGGGACAGGGACTTCCAGCCCCAGCATTTT.

The V call is TRBV18, the J call TRBJ1-3; no reliable D call. Germline loops: CDR1 KGHSH, CDR2 LQKENI. The V gene lost 4 bases and the J gene lost 0 bases, with 10 bases spanning the gap. CDR3 length: 15 amino acids. The CDR3 protein is CASSLSRISGNTIYF. In DNA form, the CDR3 reads TGTGCCAGCTCACTCAGCAGGATCTCTGGAAACACCATATATTTT.

V gene TRBV2 combines with J gene TRBJ1-2, with unresolved D. V was trimmed by 6 bases and J by 2 bases, leaving 16 bases between them. The CDR3 is made up of 15 amino acids. CDR1 is SNHLY, CDR2 FYNNEI, per germline. As DNA, the CDR3 is TGTGCCAGCAGCCTAAGTTTGAGTAACAACTATGGCTACACCTTC. Protein sequence: CASSLSLSNNYGYTF.

The chain combines TRBV6-4 with TRBJ1-5, with TRBD1 matching over 9 bases. The junction had 9 bases not matched to a gene; V was cut back by 4 bases and J by 2 bases. The CDR3 contains 17 residues. CDR1 is MRHNA, CDR2 SNTAGT, per germline. The CDR3 coding sequence is TGTGCCAGCAGTGCAACGGACAGGGGTGGGGGCAATCAGCCCCAGCATTTT. Translated: CASSATDRGGGNQPQHF.

This clone has a single count. The rearrangement uses TRBV9 and TRBJ1-1; maybe TRBD1 (6 bases). The CDR3 totals 13 residues. V was clipped by 4 bases and J by 6 bases, with 13 bases between them. Per germline, CDR1 SGDLS and CDR2 YYNGEE. The CDR3 reads CASSLSTGSEAFF. In DNA, the CDR3 is TGTGCCAGCAGCTTATCCACAGGGTCTGAAGCTTTCTTT.

The CDR3 DNA reads as TGCGCCAGCAGCCAAGAGGGCAGGCCCATCTACGAGCAGTACTTC. Its protein product is CASSQEGRPIYEQYF. The chain has TRBV4-1 and TRBJ2-7; D is unresolved. CDR1 and CDR2 from the germline V gene are MGHRA and YSYEKL. V was cut by 0 bases and J by 3 bases, with 12 bases left in between. CDR3 length: 15 amino acids.

The rearrangement links TRBV13 to TRBJ2-2, with 8 bases that match TRBD1. This CDR3 is 18 amino acids long. V lost 4 bases, J lost 4 bases, and 14 bases stayed unmatched. The germline V gene encodes CDR1 PRHDT and CDR2 FYEKMQ (reference sequence). CDR3 residues: CASSSPQTRGRGTGELFF. The CDR3 DNA follows: TGTGCCAGCAGCTCACCCCAAACCAGGGGGCGCGGCACCGGGGAGCTGTTTTTT.

The chain employs TRBV5-6 and TRBJ2-2; D unresolved. Looked up from germline, CDR1 is SGHDT and CDR2 is YYEEEE. The CDR3 is 14 amino acids. V lost 0 bases, J lost 8 bases, and 11 bases lay in between. The DNA of the CDR3 is TGTGCCAGCAGCTTGGCCCCGACCAGGGGGGAGCTGTTTTTT. Its translation is CASSLAPTRGELFF.

The V and J genes are TRBV6-5 and TRBJ2-5, with D perhaps TRBD2 (6 bases). V lost 8 bases, J lost 1 base, and 14 bases lay in between. CDR1 and CDR2 (germline): MNHEY, SVGAGI. The CDR3 totals 14 residues. The CDR3 sequence: CASLFGGAQETQYF. The CDR3 nucleotides are TGTGCCAGCCTCTTCGGAGGGGCCCAAGAGACCCAGTACTTC.

The chain couples TRBV28 to TRBJ2-3, with 7 nucleotides matching TRBD2. Germline V gives CDR1 MDHEN, CDR2 SYDVKM. The CDR3 runs 13 residues. V was pared by 9 bases and J by 1 base, with 4 bases of the junction left unmatched. The CDR3 DNA reads as TGTGCCAGTGCCCGGGGGGGCACAGATACGCAGTATTTT. Protein product: CASARGGTDTQYF.